The clone carrying this TCR beta chain appeared a few times. Random hexamers were used to reverse transcribe roughly 0.5 to 1 ug of RNA. TCRdb reprocessed the immunoSEQ multiplex PCR reads with MiXCR, giving one entry per CDR3 protein. Of 300,000 to 350,000 distinct CDR3 sequences listed, roughly 94% are singletons. The sample belongs to a study of CD8 T cells in Susac syndrome. CDR3 size: 14 residues. Trimming removed 4 bases at V and 0 bases at J, with 7 bases between. Per germline, CDR1 MNHEY and CDR2 SVGEGT. This receptor was obtained from a human donor with multiple sclerosis. Sequencing used CD4+ T cells from PBMCs. The chain carries TRBV6-2 or TRBV6-3 and TRBJ2-4; D is unclear. CDR3 sequence reads: CASSLNGAKNIQYF. In nucleotides, the CDR3 is TGTGCCAGCAGTTTAAATGGAGCCAAAAACATTCAGTACTTC.